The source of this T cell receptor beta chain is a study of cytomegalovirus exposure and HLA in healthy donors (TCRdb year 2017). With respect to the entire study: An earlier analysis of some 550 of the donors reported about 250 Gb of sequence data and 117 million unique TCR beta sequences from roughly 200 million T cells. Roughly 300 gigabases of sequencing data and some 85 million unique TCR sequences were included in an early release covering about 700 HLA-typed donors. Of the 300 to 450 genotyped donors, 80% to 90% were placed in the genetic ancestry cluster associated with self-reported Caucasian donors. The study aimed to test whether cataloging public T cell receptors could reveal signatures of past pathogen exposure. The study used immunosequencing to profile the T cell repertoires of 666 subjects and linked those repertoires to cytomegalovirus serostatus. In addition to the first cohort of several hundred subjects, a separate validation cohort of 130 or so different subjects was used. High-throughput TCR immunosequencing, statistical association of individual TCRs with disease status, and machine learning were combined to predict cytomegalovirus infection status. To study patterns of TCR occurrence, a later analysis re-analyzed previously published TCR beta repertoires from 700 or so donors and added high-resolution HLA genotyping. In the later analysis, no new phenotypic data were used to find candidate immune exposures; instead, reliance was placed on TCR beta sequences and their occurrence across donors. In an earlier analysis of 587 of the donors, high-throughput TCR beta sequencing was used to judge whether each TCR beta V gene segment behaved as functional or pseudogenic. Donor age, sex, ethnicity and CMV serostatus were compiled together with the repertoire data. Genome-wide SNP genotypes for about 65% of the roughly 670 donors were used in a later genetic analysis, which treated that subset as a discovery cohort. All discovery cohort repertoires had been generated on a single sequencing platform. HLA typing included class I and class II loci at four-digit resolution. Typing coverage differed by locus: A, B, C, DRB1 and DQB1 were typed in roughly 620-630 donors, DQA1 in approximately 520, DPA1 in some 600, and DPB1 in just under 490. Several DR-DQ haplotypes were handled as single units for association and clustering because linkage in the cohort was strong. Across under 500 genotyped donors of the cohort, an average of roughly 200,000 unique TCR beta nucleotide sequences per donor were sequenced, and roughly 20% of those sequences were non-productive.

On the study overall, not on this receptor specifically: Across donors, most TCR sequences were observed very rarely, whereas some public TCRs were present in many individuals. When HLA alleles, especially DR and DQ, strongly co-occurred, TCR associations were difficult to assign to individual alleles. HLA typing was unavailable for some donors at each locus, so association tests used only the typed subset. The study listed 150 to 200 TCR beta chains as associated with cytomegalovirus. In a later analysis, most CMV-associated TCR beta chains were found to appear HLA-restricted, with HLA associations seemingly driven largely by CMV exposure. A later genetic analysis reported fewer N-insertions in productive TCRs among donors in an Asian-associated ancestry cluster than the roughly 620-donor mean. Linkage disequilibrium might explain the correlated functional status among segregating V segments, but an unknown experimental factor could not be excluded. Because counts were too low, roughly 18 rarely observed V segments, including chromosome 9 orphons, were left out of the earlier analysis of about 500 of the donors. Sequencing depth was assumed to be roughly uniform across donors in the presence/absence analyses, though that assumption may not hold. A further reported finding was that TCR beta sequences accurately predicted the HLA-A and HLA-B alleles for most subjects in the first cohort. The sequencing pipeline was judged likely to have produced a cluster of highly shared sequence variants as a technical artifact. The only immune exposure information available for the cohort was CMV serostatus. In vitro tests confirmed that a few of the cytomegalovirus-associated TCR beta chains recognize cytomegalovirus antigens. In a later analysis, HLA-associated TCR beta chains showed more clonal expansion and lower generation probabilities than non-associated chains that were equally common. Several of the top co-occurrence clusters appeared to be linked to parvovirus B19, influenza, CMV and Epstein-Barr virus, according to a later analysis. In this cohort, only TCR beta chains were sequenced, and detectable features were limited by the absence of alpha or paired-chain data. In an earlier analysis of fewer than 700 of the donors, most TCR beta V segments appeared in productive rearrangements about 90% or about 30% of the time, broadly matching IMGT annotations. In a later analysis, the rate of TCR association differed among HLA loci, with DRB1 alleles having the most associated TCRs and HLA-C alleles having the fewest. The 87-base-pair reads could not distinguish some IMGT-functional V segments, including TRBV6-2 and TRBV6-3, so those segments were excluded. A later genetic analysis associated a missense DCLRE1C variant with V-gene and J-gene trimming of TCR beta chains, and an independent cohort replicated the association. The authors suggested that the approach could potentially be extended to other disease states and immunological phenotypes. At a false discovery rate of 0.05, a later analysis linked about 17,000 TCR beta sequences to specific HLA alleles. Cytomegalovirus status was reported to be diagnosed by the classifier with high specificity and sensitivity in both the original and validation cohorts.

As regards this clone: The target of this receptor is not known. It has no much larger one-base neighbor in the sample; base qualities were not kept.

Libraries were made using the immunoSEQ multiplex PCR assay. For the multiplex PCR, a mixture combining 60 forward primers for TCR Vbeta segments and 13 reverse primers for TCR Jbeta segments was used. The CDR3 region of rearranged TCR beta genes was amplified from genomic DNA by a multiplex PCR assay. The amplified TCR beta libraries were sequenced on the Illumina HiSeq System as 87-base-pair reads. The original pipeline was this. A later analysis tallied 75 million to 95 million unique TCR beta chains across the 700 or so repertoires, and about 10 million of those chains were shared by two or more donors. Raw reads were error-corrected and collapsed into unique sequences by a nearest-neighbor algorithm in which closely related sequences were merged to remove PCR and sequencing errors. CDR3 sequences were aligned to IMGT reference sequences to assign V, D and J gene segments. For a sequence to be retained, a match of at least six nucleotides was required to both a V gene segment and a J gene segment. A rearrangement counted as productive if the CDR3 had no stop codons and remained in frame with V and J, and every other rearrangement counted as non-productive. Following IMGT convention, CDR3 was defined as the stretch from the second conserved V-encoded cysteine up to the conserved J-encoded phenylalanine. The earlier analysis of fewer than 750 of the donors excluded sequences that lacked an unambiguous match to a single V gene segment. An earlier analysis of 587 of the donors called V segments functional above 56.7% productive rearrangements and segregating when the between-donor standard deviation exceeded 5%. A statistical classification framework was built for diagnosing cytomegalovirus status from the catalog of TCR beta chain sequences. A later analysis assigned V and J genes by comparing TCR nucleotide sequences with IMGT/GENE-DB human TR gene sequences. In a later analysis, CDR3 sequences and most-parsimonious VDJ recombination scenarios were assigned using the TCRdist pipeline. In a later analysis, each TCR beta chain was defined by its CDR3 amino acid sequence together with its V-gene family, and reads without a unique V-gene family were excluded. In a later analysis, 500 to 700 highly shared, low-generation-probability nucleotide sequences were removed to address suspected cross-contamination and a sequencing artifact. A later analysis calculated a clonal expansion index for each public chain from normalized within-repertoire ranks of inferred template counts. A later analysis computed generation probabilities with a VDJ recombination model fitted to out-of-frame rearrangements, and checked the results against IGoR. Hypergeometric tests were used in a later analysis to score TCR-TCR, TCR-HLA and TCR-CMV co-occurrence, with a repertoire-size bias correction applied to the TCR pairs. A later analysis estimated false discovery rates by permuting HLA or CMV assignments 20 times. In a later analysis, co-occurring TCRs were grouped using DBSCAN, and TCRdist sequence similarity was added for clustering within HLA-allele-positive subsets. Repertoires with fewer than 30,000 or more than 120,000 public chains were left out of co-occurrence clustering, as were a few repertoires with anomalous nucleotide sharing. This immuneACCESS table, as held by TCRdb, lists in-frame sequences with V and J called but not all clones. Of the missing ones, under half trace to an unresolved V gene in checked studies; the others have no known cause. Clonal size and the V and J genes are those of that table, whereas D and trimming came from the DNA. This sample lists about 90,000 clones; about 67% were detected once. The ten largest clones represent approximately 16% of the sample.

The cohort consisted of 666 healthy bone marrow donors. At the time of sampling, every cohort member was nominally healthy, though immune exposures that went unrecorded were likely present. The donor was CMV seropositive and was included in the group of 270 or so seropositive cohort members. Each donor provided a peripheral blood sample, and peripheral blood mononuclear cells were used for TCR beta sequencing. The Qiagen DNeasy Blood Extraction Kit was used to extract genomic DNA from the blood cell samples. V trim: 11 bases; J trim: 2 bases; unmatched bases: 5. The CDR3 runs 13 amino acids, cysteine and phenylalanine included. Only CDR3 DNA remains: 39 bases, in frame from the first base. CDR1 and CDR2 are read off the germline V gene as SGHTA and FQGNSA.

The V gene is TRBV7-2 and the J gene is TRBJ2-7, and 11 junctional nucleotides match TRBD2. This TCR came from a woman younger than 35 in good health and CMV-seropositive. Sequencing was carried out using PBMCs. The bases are TGTGCCGGTTCGACTAGCGGGACCTACGAGCAGTACTTC. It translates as CAGSTSGTYEQYF.